The clone carrying this T cell receptor beta chain was counted between two and nine times. CDR1 and CDR2 from the germline V gene are SGHAT and FQNNGV. CDR3 length equals 15 residues. Unmatched junction bases numbered 11, after V lost 8 bases and J lost 4 bases. The data belong to a study of early T cells in non-severe SARS-CoV-2 infection. Individual cDNA molecules carried attached unique molecular identifiers. One entry per CDR3 protein results from TCRdb running MiXCR on the 5' RACE reads. The sample records tens of thousands of distinct CDR3 sequences, approximately 13% being singletons. Here the sequenced sample was whole blood, taken at baseline. The TCR comes from an adult who was a healthcare worker with PCR-confirmed SARS-CoV-2 infection or an uninfected control (not recorded which). The chain combines TRBV11-2 with TRBJ2-3; 8 nucleotides align to TRBD2. The CDR3 nucleotides read TGTGCCAGCGGCATTCCATGGGGACTAGCAGATACGCAGTATTTT. Translated: CASGIPWGLADTQYF. The full variable domain, with the rest looked up from reference TRBV11-2 and TRBJ2-3, is EAGVAQSPRYKIIEKRQSVAFWCNPISGHATLYWYQQILGQGPKLLIQFQNNGVVDDSQLPKDRFSAERLKGVDSTLKIQPAKLEDSAVYLCASGIPWGLADTQYFGPGTRLTVL.